The 7 T cell receptor beta chains given below trace back to one sample, sequenced in a study of blood T cell repertoires in COVID-19. Profiling relied on immunoSEQ multiplex PCR, and the TCRdb table lists in-frame clones only, not all of them. Here the sample spans roughly 180,000 clones, roughly nine tenths being singletons. The source material was peripheral blood. Receptors originate from a man between 65 and 85 years old with active or convalescent COVID-19.

The chain has TRBV7-8 and TRBJ1-3; 10 bases are shared with TRBD1. This CDR3 spans 14 amino acids. From germline, CDR1 is SGHVS and CDR2 FQNEAQ. The ends lost 4 bases at V and 4 bases at J; junction bases unmatched: 1. Written as DNA, the CDR3 is TGTGCCAGCAGCTCGGACAGGGGGGGAAACACCATATATTTT. Amino acids: CASSSDRGGNTIYF.

The chain carries TRBV24-1 and TRBJ1-3; unclear D gene. The germline V gene encodes CDR1 KGHDR and CDR2 SFDVKD. With 5 bases removed from V and 0 bases from J, the gap between germline ends came to 4 bases. CDR3 length: 13 residues. The CDR3 DNA is TGTGCCACCAGTGTGAGCTCTGGAAACACCATATATTTT. It specifies CATSVSSGNTIYF.

J is TRBJ2-7 and V is TRBV10-2; 8 bases are shared with TRBD2. Germline V gene data show CDR1 as WSHSY and CDR2 as SAAADI. Germline trimming cut 10 bases from V and 2 bases from J; bases unmatched to any gene: 13. The CDR3 loop spans 15 amino acids. The chain's CDR3 is CATSPPGTSTYEQYF. The CDR3 bases are TGCGCCACCTCACCCCCCGGGACTAGTACCTACGAGCAGTACTTC.

This rearrangement joins TRBV7-2 to TRBJ2-2; D is unresolved. The CDR3 is 13 amino acids. V lost 0 bases and J 6 bases, leaving 5 bases between the germline ends. The V gene's germline CDR1 is SGHTA and CDR2 FQGNSA. The CDR3 DNA follows: TGTGCCAGCAGCTTAGCCGTTTCCGGGGAGCTGTTTTTT. Translating gives CASSLAVSGELFF.

With regard to this clone: The same CDR3 also results from other DNA sequences found in this sample. The V gene is TRBV18, the J gene TRBJ1-1, with 9 bases that match TRBD1. CDR3 length: 14 amino acids. Germline lookup yields CDR1 KGHSH and CDR2 LQKENI. The V gene end was trimmed by 2 bases and the J gene end by 4 bases; junction bases not matched to a gene: 2. The CDR3 nucleotides read TGTGCCAGCTCACCAGACAGGGGGGTCACTGAAGCTTTCTTT. Its translation is CASSPDRGVTEAFF.

The rearrangement links TRBV4-3 to TRBJ1-4, with D possibly matching TRBD1 (6 bases). In germline, CDR1 is LGHNA, CDR2 YSLEER. Between the trimmed V and J ends, which lost 6 bases and 7 bases, there was a span of 21 bases. The CDR3 is 16 residues long. The CDR3 is CASRLRSGGVGEKLFF. DNA of the CDR3: TGCGCCAGCAGACTCCGGTCTGGGGGCGTAGGTGAAAAACTGTTTTTT.

V usage is TRBV29-1 and J usage is TRBJ2-1, with D uncertain. This CDR3 is built from 13 residues. Germline loops: CDR1 SQVTM, CDR2 ANQGSEA. Between the trimmed V and J ends, which lost 6 bases and 0 bases, there was a span of 9 bases. The CDR3 protein is CSVALSSYNEQFF. The CDR3 nucleotides read TGCAGCGTAGCGTTGAGCTCCTACAATGAGCAGTTCTTC.